This passage covers 28 T cell receptor beta chains from one sample sequenced in a study of cytomegalovirus exposure and HLA in healthy donors. The method was immunoSEQ multiplex PCR; TCRdb's version includes in-frame clones alone and lacks a portion of them. The sample carries hundreds of thousands of clones, 85% to 90% recorded once. Sequencing was done on a sample of PBMCs. These receptors were obtained from a man between 18 and 29 years old in good health and CMV-seronegative.

This rearrangement joins TRBV2 to TRBJ2-1; 12 nucleotides agree with TRBD2. Losses at the gene ends were 5 bases for V and 8 bases for J; bases not matched to a gene: 4. The length of the CDR3 is 14 residues. CDR1 and CDR2 (germline): SNHLY, FYNNEI. The CDR3 DNA reads TGTGCCAGCAGTCTACTAGCGGGGGGCCATGAGCAGTTCTTC. It yields the protein CASSLLAGGHEQFF.

This rearrangement joins TRBV7-2 to TRBJ1-5, with a possible D match to TRBD1 (5 bases). The CDR3 runs to 13 residues. Germline CDR1 is SGHTA and CDR2 is FQGNSA. Trimming took 1 base from V and 10 from J, leaving 11 bases between them. CDR3 in DNA: TGTGCCAGCAGCTTAGTAGGCGGGGCCCCCCAGCATTTT. It codes for CASSLVGGAPQHF. Full variable domain (missing parts from reference TRBV7-2 and TRBJ1-5): GAGVSQSPSNKVTEKGKDVELRCDPISGHTALYWYRQSLGQGLEFLIYFQGNSAPDKSGLPSDRFSAERTGGSVSTLTIQRTQQEDSAVYLCASSLVGGAPQHFGDGTRLSIL.

The V and J genes are TRBV19 and TRBJ2-1, with D tentatively TRBD2 (6 bases). Trimming cost V 6 bases and J 6 bases, with 18 bases left between them. Germline CDR1 and CDR2: LNHDA and SQIVND (reference sequence). CDR3 length: 15 residues. CDR3 DNA: TGTGCCAGTAGCGTCGCGGAGGGGCCCCCCAATGAGCAGTTCTTC. This translates into CASSVAEGPPNEQFF. The variable domain in full, completed from reference TRBV19 and TRBJ2-1, reads DGGITQSPKYLFRKEGQNVTLSCEQNLNHDAMYWYRQDPGQGLRLIYYSQIVNDFQKGDIAEGYSVSREKKESFPLTVTSAQKNPTAFYLCASSVAEGPPNEQFFGPGTRLTVL.

This clone was found a few times. The chain joins TRBV5-7 to TRBJ2-7; 11 bases are shared with TRBD1. TRBV5-7 is noted as an ORF with a role that remains uncertain. V was clipped by 4 bases and J by 5 bases; unmatched bases: 8. The CDR3 runs 15 residues. The CDR3: CASSAAWTGGDEQYF. The CDR3 bases are TGTGCCAGCAGCGCGGCCTGGACAGGGGGCGACGAGCAGTACTTC.

This clone was found a few times. CDR3: CASSPSGQGFQPQHF. DNA for the CDR3: TGTGCCAGCAGCCCCTCGGGACAGGGATTTCAGCCCCAGCATTTT. The chain carries TRBV6-5 and TRBJ1-5; 9 nucleotides match TRBD1. This CDR3 spans 15 amino acids. Germline lookup yields CDR1 MNHEY and CDR2 SVGAGI. V lost 6 bases, J lost 6 bases, and 9 bases stayed unmatched.

The chain recombines TRBV18 with TRBJ1-3; D remains ambiguous. Between the trimmed V and J ends, which lost 4 bases and 8 bases, there was a span of 12 bases. The CDR3 has 13 residues. CDR1 and CDR2 (germline): KGHSH, LQKENI. CDR3 amino acids: CASSQILGDTIYF. The CDR3, as DNA: TGTGCCAGCTCACAAATCCTGGGAGACACCATATATTTT.

The chain links TRBV10-3 to TRBJ2-7, with 7 bases aligning to TRBD1. The germline CDR1 and CDR2 sequences are ENHRY and SYGVKD. The J segment lost 6 bases and the V segment lost 7 bases, leaving 9 bases of the junction unmatched. The CDR3 extends over 13 amino acids. Here the CDR3 DNA reads TGTGCCATCACGGGGACAGCCGCGGGCGAGCAGTACTTC. Encoded protein: CAITGTAAGEQYF.

This chain joins TRBV5-4 and TRBJ2-5, with D perhaps matching TRBD1 (6 bases). The CDR3 has 16 amino acids. V was shortened by 5 bases and J by 2 bases, with 19 bases between the two germline ends. CDR1 SGHNT and CDR2 YYREEE come from the germline V gene (reference sequence). The CDR3 protein is CASRGKQGSGQETQYF. DNA of the CDR3: TGTGCCAGCAGGGGTAAACAGGGTTCGGGGCAAGAGACCCAGTACTTC.

This chain connects TRBV5-4 to TRBJ1-1; D might be TRBD1 (5 bases). Germline CDR1 is SGHNT and CDR2 is YYREEE (reference sequence). This CDR3 is built from 15 residues. V was pared by 5 bases and J by 4 bases, with 18 bases between. CDR3 sequence reads: CASREGGELLTEAFF. CDR3 coding DNA: TGTGCCAGCAGGGAGGGAGGGGAACTCCTCACTGAAGCTTTCTTT. Full variable domain (remainder filled in from reference TRBV5-4 and TRBJ1-1): ETGVTQSPTHLIKTRGQQVTLRCSSQSGHNTVSWYQQALGQGPQFIFQYYREEENGRGNFPPRFSGLQFPNYSSELNVNALELDDSALYLCASREGGELLTEAFFGQGTRLTVV.

The chain joins TRBV11-2 to TRBJ2-7; no firm D call. V was pared by 1 base and J by 2 bases, with 9 bases between. The CDR3 sequence is 14 residues long. CDR1 and CDR2 from the germline V gene are SGHAT and FQNNGV. For the CDR3, the DNA is TGTGCCAGCAGCTTAGGTGCGGCCCCCTACGAGCAGTACTTC. Its protein product is CASSLGAAPYEQYF. The full variable domain, with the rest looked up from reference TRBV11-2 and TRBJ2-7, is EAGVAQSPRYKIIEKRQSVAFWCNPISGHATLYWYQQILGQGPKLLIQFQNNGVVDDSQLPKDRFSAERLKGVDSTLKIQPAKLEDSAVYLCASSLGAAPYEQYFGPGTRLTVT.

The V call is TRBV27, the J call TRBJ2-7, with a weak D call TRBD1 (5 bases). CDR3 length: 15 amino acids. Per the germline V gene, CDR1 is MNHEY and CDR2 is SMNVEV (reference sequence). Trimming stripped 6 bases from V and 3 bases from J, with 18 bases between. CDR3 protein: CASSLTDPSYYEQYF. The DNA of the CDR3 is TGTGCCAGCAGCCTGACAGATCCCTCCTACTACGAGCAGTACTTC.

The chain joins TRBV7-8 to TRBJ1-1; D is unresolved. Germline loops: CDR1 SGHVS, CDR2 FQNEAQ. The V end was cut by 1 base, the J end by 6 bases, with 18 bases between. The CDR3 runs 16 residues. This CDR3 reads CASSLGSGYGIAEAFF. The CDR3 region has the DNA TGTGCCAGCAGCTTAGGGTCGGGGTACGGCATCGCTGAAGCTTTCTTT.

The V call is TRBV27, the J call TRBJ2-2; 7 bases agree with TRBD1. The CDR3 contains 14 residues. The V gene end was trimmed by 4 bases and the J gene end by 4 bases; junction bases not matched to a gene: 3. From germline, CDR1 is MNHEY and CDR2 SMNVEV (reference sequence). The CDR3 sequence: CASSWGQLTGELFF. In DNA, the CDR3 is TGTGCCAGCAGTTGGGGACAGCTCACCGGGGAGCTGTTTTTT.

Only a few counts were recorded for this clone. The rearrangement joins TRBV7-2 to TRBJ1-2; D unclear. Germline V gives CDR1 SGHTA, CDR2 FQGNSA. V was cut by 2 bases and J by 5 bases, with 9 bases left in between. This CDR3 contains 13 residues. The DNA for the CDR3 is TGTGCCAGCAGCTTAAGCTCTTCATATGGCTACACCTTC. This sequence encodes CASSLSSSYGYTF.

The table lists this clone with a few counts. CDR3 in DNA: TGTGCCAGCAGTGAATTCGGGAGGGGGACGACTGGCTACACCTTC. Translated, it gives CASSEFGRGTTGYTF. This chain joins TRBV25-1 and TRBJ1-2, with D perhaps TRBD1 (6 bases). V lost 1 base and J 7 bases, leaving 16 bases between the germline ends. Germline CDR1 reads MGHDK; CDR2 reads SYGVNS. The CDR3 is 15 residues long.

This sequence joins TRBV27 and TRBJ2-7, with 8 nucleotides matching TRBD1. The CDR3 is 13 amino acids. V dropped 5 bases and J dropped 2; count of bases not matched to a gene: 2. Germline values: CDR1 MNHEY, CDR2 SMNVEV (reference sequence). This CDR3 reads CASSRTGTYEQYF. DNA of the CDR3: TGTGCCAGCAGTCGGACAGGGACCTACGAGCAGTACTTC.

The chain employs TRBV1 and TRBJ2-3; the table's D call of TRBD2 was not tested on the DNA. TRBV1 is classified as a pseudogene. The CDR3 has 19 residues. CDR3 DNA: TGCACCAGCAGCCCGCTCTGGACTAGCGGGGGCAAGAGCACAGATACGCAGTATTTT. Translating it yields CTSSPLWTSGGKSTDTQYF.

This sequence joins TRBV11-2 and TRBJ2-5, with 8 bases identical to TRBD2. This CDR3 contains 14 residues. Looked up from germline, CDR1 is SGHAT and CDR2 is FQNNGV. V gave up 6 bases and J gave up 5 bases; unmatched junction bases: 8. In DNA, the CDR3 is TGTGCCAGCAGTTCCGGACTAGCTGGGGAGACCCAGTACTTC. It yields the protein CASSSGLAGETQYF.

This chain links TRBV10-1 with TRBJ1-5, with D perhaps TRBD1 (5 bases). Germline V gene sequence: CDR1 WNHNN, CDR2 SYGVQD (reference sequence). This CDR3 comprises 16 residues. The V and J ends lost 4 bases and 1 base respectively, with 14 bases between them. The chain's CDR3 is CASSGQGRLSNQPQHF. CDR3 bases: TGCGCCAGCAGTGGGCAGGGCAGGTTGAGCAATCAGCCCCAGCATTTT.

V gene TRBV9 combines with J gene TRBJ1-2; D unclear. CDR1 is SGDLS and CDR2 is YYNGEE in the germline V gene. The V end lost 3 bases, the J end lost 2 bases, and 11 bases lay between the germline ends. This CDR3 is built from 14 residues. Written as DNA, the CDR3 is TGTGCCAGCAGCGCCGAAGACGGGAACTATGGCTACACCTTC. Its translation is CASSAEDGNYGYTF.

CDR3 residues: CASSAQLGTGSSYEQYF. The CDR3 DNA reads as TGTGCCAGTAGTGCCCAGTTGGGGACAGGGAGCTCCTACGAGCAGTACTTC. The chain couples TRBV19 to TRBJ2-7; 9 nucleotides agree with TRBD1. Germline lookup yields CDR1 LNHDA and CDR2 SQIVND (reference sequence). J was trimmed by 0 bases and V by 5 bases; bases with no gene match: 11. The CDR3 spans 17 residues.

The CDR3 spells CASAGEGGGNEQFF. CDR3 DNA: TGTGCCAGCGCCGGGGAGGGAGGGGGCAATGAGCAGTTCTTC. This chain connects TRBV9 to TRBJ2-1; D might be TRBD2 (7 bases). The germline V gene has CDR1 SGDLS and CDR2 YYNGEE. This CDR3 contains 14 residues. V was cut by 7 bases and J by 6 bases, with 17 bases left in between. The variable domain in full, completed from reference TRBV9 and TRBJ2-1, reads DSGVTQTPKHLITATGQRVTLRCSPRSGDLSVYWYQQSLDQGLQFLIQYYNGEERAKGNILERFSAQQFPDLHSELNLSSLELGDSALYFCASAGEGGGNEQFFGPGTRLTVL.

The rearrangement uses TRBV6-4 and TRBJ1-3; a weak D match, TRBD1 (6 bases). The CDR3 consists of 13 residues. Trimming took off 6 bases at V and 4 bases at J, with 10 bases between the two ends. Per the germline V gene, CDR1 is MRHNA and CDR2 is SNTAGT. In nucleotides, the CDR3 is TGTGCCAGCAGGGTGGGGACAGGAAACACCATATATTTT. As protein: CASRVGTGNTIYF.

This clone showed up just a few times. The rearrangement uses TRBV28 and TRBJ2-7; 8 positions agree with TRBD1. Germline loops: CDR1 MDHEN, CDR2 SYDVKM. Trimming at V came to 6 bases and at J to 2 bases, leaving 6 bases not matched to a gene. The CDR3 spans 14 residues. The DNA of the CDR3 is TGTGCCAGCAGCGAACGGGACAGGACCTACGAGCAGTACTTC. Its translation is CASSERDRTYEQYF.

The chain is built from TRBV23-1 and TRBJ2-7; the D is unclear. TRBV23-1 is noted as an ORF with a role that remains uncertain. The CDR3 length is 14 residues. V lost 1 base and J 3 bases, leaving 10 bases between the germline ends. The CDR3 here is CASSQWLAYYEQYF. In DNA form, the CDR3 reads TGCGCCAGCAGTCAATGGCTGGCATACTACGAGCAGTACTTC.

The chain carries TRBV9 and TRBJ2-6; maybe TRBD1 (6 bases). The germline V gene has CDR1 SGDLS and CDR2 YYNGEE. There are 19 residues in the CDR3. V lost 0 bases and J lost 3, with 19 bases in between. CDR3: CASSVVSRGALYGANVLTF. CDR3 sequence (DNA): TGTGCCAGCAGCGTAGTAAGCAGGGGAGCGCTCTATGGGGCCAACGTCCTGACTTTC.

The chain couples TRBV19 to TRBJ2-2, with TRBD1 identical over 8 bases. The CDR3 sequence is 14 residues long. Per germline, CDR1 LNHDA and CDR2 SQIVND (reference sequence). The ends lost 7 bases at V and 6 bases at J; junction bases unmatched: 7. The chain's CDR3 is CASTLRTGPGELFF. The CDR3 DNA reads as TGTGCCAGTACTTTAAGGACAGGGCCCGGGGAGCTGTTTTTT.

The chain uses TRBV7-9 and TRBJ1-4; TRBD1 is a possible D gene (5 bases). The CDR3 is 15 amino acids. Trimming left V 0 bases short and J 8 bases short, with 13 bases between. The germline CDR1 and CDR2 sequences are SEHNR and FQNEAQ (reference sequence). CDR3 DNA: TGTGCCAGCAGCTTAGCGGAGACAGTGGACGAAAAACTGTTTTTT. Its translation: CASSLAETVDEKLFF.